This T cell receptor (beta chain) was recorded in a study of blood T cell repertoires in COVID-19. Study-level information: Samples representing acute and convalescent COVID-19 were sourced from the United States, Italy and Spain.

V gave up 9 bases and J gave up 4 bases, with 10 bases separating them. The CDR3 is 11 residues long. Germline assignment: CDR1 MGHDK and CDR2 SYGVNS. In the original workflow: Estimates of nucleated cell counts were drawn from the amplification of reference gene primers. Sequencing used immunoSEQ multiplex PCR; TCRdb keeps in-frame clones, though not all of them. V and J calls and clone size are those listed in that table; D and trimming were worked out from the DNA. The sample consists of 150,000 or so clones, about nine tenths of them appearing once. The receptor was isolated from a man between 60 and 70 years old with acute or convalescent COVID-19. The sequencing input was peripheral blood. The chain is built from TRBV25-1 and TRBJ2-7, with D possibly matching TRBD1 (6 bases). The CDR3 here is CARFGTYEQYV. As DNA, the CDR3 is TGTGCCAGGTTCGGGACATACGAGCAGTACGTC.